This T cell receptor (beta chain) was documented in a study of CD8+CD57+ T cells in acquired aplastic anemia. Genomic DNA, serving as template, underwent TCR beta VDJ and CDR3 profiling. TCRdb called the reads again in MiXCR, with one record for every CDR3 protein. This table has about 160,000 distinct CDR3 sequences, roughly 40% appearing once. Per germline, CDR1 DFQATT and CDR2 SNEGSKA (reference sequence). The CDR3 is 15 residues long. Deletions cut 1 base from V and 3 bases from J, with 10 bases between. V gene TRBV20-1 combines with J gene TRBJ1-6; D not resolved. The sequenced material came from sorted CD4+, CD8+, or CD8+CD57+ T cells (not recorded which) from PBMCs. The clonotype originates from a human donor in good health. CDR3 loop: CSARVGRVYNSPLHF. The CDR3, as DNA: TGCAGTGCTAGAGTTGGAAGGGTCTATAATTCACCCCTCCACTTT.